The clone carrying this T cell receptor beta chain is labeled medium-sized based on frequency. Its antigen remains unknown. The entry originates in a study of monozygotic twins with inflammatory bowel disease. The CDR3 covers 16 residues. Germline V lookup: CDR1 SGHTA, CDR2 FQGNSA. General study points: The authors could not tell different T cell subtypes apart. Especially with disease activity, IBD patients had fewer clonotypes in common with others than healthy twins did.

cDNA was made in eight separate reactions per sample. Researchers put TCRalpha and TCRbeta cDNA through two nested PCRs lasting around 16 and 10 cycles. Following a re-call of the 5' RACE reads, TCRdb has one entry per CDR3 protein and lacks DNA. Recorded for this sample: over 150,000 distinct CDR3 sequences. The source is a human donor with ulcerative colitis or Crohn's disease, or a healthy co-twin of an affected twin (not recorded which). The sequencing input was blood. The V gene is TRBV7-2, the J gene TRBJ2-3; TCRdb's D call, TRBD1, is unchecked because there is no DNA. The CDR3 sequence: CASSLGASGSTDTQYF. Together with reference TRBV7-2 and TRBJ2-3, the CDR3 gives the full variable domain: GAGVSQSPSNKVTEKGKDVELRCDPISGHTALYWYRQSLGQGLEFLIYFQGNSAPDKSGLPSDRFSAERTGGSVSTLTIQRTQQEDSAVYLCASSLGASGSTDTQYFGPGTRLTVL.